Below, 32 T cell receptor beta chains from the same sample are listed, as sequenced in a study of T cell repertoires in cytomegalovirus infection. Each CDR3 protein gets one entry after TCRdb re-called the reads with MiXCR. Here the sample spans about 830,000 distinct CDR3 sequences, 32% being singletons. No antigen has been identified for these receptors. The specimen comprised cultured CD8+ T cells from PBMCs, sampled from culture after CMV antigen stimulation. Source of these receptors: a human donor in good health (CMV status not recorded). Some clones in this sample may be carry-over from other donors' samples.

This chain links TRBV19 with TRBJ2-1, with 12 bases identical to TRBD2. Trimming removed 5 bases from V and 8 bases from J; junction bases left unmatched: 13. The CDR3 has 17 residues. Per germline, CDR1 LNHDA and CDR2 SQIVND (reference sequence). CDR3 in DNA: TGTGCCAGTAGTGACTCCCCTAGCGGGGGGGCCGGCGATGAGCAGTTCTTC. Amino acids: CASSDSPSGGAGDEQFF.

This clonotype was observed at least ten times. The CDR3 loop reads CASSFSSADAPLHSIHEQFF. In DNA, the CDR3 is TGTGCCAGCAGTTTCTCATCAGCCGACGCTCCCTTACACTCAATCCATGAGCAGTTCTTC. The chain combines TRBV12-3 or TRBV12-4 with TRBJ2-1; D uncertain. This CDR3 has 20 amino acids. Between the trimmed V and J ends, which lost 3 bases and 8 bases, there was a span of 32 bases.

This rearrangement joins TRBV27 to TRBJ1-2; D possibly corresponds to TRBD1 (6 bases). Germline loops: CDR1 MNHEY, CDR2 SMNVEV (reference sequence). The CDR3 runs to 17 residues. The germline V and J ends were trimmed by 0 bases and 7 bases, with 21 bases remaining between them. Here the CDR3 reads CASSLSPGAGVAGGYTF. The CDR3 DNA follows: TGTGCCAGCAGTTTATCACCGGGGGCGGGAGTGGCAGGTGGCTACACCTTC.

The CDR3 DNA sequence: TGTGCCAGCAGCCCCAGTAGGTTGGGGGGGCGGGATGAGCAGTTCTTC. This translates into CASSPSRLGGRDEQFF. The genes are TRBV7-6 and TRBJ2-1; a weak D match, TRBD2 (7 bases). The V gene's germline CDR1 is SGHVS and CDR2 FNYEAQ. V lost 5 bases, J lost 8 bases, and 22 bases lay in between. The CDR3 length is 16 residues.

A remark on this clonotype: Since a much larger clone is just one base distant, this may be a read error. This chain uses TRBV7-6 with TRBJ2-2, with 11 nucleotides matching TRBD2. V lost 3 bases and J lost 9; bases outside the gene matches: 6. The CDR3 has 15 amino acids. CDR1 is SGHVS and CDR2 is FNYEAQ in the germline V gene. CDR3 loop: CASSFLAGGTRELFF. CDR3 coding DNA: TGTGCCAGCAGCTTTCTAGCGGGGGGTACCAGGGAGCTGTTTTTT.

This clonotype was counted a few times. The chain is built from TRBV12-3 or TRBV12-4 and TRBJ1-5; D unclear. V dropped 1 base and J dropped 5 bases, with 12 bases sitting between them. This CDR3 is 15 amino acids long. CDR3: CASSLGQEVHQPQHF. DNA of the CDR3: TGTGCCAGCAGTTTAGGGCAGGAGGTCCATCAGCCCCAGCATTTT.

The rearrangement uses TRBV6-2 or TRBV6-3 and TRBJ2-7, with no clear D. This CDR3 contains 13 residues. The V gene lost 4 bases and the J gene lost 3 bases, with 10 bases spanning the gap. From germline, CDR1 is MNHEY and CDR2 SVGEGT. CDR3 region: CASSLDPLYEQYF. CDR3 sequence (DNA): TGTGCCAGCAGTTTGGACCCACTCTACGAGCAGTACTTC.

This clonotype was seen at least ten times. The CDR3 region has the DNA TGTGCCAGCAGCTTAGCGCGGGAGAACACTGAAGCTTTCTTT. Translating gives CASSLARENTEAFF. This chain connects TRBV7-6 to TRBJ1-1; D remains unclear. Between the trimmed V and J ends, which lost 0 bases and 1 base, there was a span of 6 bases. The CDR3 covers 14 residues. Germline loops: CDR1 SGHVS, CDR2 FNYEAQ.

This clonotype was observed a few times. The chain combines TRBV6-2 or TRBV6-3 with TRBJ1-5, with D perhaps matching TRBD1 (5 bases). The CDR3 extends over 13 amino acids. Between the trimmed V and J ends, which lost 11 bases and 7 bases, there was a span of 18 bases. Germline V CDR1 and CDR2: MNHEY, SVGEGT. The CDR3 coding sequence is TGTGCCGCCGGGGAGGGGCTGGGCCAGCCCCAGCATTTT. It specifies CAAGEGLGQPQHF.

CDR3 nucleotides: TGTGCCAGTAGTATCAGTTGGACAGGTGCCTATGGCTACACCTTC. Its protein is CASSISWTGAYGYTF. The chain combines TRBV19 with TRBJ1-2; 7 bases are a match to TRBD1. The CDR3 loop spans 15 amino acids. Germline V lookup: CDR1 LNHDA, CDR2 SQIVND (reference sequence). The V gene end was trimmed by 3 bases and the J gene end by 4 bases; junction bases not matched to a gene: 8. Using reference TRBV19 and TRBJ1-2 for the parts outside the CDR3, the full variable domain is DGGITQSPKYLFRKEGQNVTLSCEQNLNHDAMYWYRQDPGQGLRLIYYSQIVNDFQKGDIAEGYSVSREKKESFPLTVTSAQKNPTAFYLCASSISWTGAYGYTFGSGTRLTVV.

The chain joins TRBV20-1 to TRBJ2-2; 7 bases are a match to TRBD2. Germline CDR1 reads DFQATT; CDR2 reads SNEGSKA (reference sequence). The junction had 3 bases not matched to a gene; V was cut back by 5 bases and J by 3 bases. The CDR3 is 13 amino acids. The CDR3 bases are TGCAGTGCTGCGGGGGATCACACCGGGGAGCTGTTTTTT. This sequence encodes CSAAGDHTGELFF.

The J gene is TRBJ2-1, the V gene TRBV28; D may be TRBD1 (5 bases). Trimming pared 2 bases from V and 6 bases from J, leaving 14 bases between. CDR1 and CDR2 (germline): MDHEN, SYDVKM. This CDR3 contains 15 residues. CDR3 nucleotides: TGTGCCAGCAGTTTAGGGCAGGGTCCCCCCAATGAGCAGTTCTTC. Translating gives CASSLGQGPPNEQFF.

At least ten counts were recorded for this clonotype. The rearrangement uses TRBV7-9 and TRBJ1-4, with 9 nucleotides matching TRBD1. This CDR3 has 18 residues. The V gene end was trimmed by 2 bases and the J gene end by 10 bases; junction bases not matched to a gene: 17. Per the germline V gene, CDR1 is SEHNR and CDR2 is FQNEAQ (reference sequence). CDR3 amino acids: CASSLPPGQGDLLGKLFF. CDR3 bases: TGTGCCAGCAGCTTACCTCCGGGACAGGGAGATCTCCTAGGAAAACTGTTTTTT.

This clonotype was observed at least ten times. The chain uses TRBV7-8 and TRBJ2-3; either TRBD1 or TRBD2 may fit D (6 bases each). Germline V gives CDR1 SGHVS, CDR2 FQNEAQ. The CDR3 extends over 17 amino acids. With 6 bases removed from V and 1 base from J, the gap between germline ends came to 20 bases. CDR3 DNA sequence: TGTGCCAGCAGAACTACTAAAAACGGGGGCGGCACAGATACGCAGTATTTT. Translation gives CASRTTKNGGGTDTQYF.

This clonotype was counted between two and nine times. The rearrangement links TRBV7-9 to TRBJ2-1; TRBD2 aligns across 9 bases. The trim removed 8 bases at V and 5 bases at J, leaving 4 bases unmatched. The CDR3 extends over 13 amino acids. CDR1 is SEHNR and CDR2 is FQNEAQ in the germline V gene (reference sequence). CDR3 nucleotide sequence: TGTGCCAGCGGCGGGGGGGAAAACAATGAGCAGTTCTTC. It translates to CASGGGENNEQFF.

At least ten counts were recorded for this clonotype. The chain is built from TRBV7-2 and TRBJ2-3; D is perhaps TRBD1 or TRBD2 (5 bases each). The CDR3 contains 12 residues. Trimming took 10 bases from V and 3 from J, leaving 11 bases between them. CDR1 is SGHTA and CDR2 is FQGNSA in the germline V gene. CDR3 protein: CAIEGPTDTQYF. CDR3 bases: TGTGCCATCGAGGGGCCAACAGATACGCAGTATTTT. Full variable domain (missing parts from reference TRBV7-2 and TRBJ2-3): GAGVSQSPSNKVTEKGKDVELRCDPISGHTALYWYRQSLGQGLEFLIYFQGNSAPDKSGLPSDRFSAERTGGSVSTLTIQRTQQEDSAVYLCAIEGPTDTQYFGPGTRLTVL.

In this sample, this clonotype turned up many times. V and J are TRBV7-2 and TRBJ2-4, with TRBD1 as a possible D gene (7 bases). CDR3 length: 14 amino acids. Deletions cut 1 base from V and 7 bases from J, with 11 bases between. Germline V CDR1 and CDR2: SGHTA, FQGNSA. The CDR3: CASSLEAGGNIQYF. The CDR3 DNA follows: TGTGCCAGCAGCTTAGAGGCAGGGGGGAACATTCAGTACTTC. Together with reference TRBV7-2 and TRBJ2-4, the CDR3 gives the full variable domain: GAGVSQSPSNKVTEKGKDVELRCDPISGHTALYWYRQSLGQGLEFLIYFQGNSAPDKSGLPSDRFSAERTGGSVSTLTIQRTQQEDSAVYLCASSLEAGGNIQYFGAGTRLSVL.

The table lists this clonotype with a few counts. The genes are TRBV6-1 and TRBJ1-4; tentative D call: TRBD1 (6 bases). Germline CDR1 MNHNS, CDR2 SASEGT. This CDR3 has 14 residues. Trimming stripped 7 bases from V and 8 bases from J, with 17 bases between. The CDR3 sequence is CASKPTGLDEKLFF. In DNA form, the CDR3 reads TGTGCCAGCAAACCGACAGGATTGGACGAAAAACTGTTTTTT.

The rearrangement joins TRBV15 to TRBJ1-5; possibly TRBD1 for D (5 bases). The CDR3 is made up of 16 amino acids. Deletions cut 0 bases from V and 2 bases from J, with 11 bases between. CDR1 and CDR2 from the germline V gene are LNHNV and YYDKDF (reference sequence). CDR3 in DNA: TGTGCCACCAGCAGAGATAAGGGGTGGGGCAATCAGCCCCAGCATTTT. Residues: CATSRDKGWGNQPQHF.

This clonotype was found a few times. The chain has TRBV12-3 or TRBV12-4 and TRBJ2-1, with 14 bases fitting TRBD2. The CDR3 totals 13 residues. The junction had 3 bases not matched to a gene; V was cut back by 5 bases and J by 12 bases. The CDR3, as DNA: TGTGCCAGCAGTGAGGGACTAGCGGGGGTGCAGTTCTTC. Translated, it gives CASSEGLAGVQFF.

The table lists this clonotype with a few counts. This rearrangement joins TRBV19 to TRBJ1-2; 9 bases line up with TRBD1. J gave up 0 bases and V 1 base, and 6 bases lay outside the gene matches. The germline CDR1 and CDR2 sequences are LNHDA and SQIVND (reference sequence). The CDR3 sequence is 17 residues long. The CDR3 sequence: CASSIVWTGDPNYGYTF. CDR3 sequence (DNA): TGTGCCAGTAGTATAGTCTGGACAGGGGATCCTAACTATGGCTACACCTTC.

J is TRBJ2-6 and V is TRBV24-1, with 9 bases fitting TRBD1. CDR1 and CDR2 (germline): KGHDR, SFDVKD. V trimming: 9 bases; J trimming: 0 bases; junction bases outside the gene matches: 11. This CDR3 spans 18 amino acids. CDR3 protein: CATSHPGTGRSGANVLTF. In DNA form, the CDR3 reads TGTGCCACCTCTCACCCCGGGACAGGGCGCTCTGGGGCCAACGTCCTGACTTTC.

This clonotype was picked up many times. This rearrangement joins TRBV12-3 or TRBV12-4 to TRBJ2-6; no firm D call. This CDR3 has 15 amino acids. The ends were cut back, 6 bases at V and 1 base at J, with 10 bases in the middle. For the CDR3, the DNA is TGTGCCAGCAGCTTATCCAGGTCTGGGGCCAACGTCCTGACTTTC. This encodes CASSLSRSGANVLTF.

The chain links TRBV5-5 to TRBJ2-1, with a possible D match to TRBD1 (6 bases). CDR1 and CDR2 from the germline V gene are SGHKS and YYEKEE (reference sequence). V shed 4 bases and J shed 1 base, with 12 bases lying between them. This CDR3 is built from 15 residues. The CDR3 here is CASSTTGNSYNEQFF. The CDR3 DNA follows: TGTGCCAGCAGCACTACAGGGAATTCCTACAATGAGCAGTTCTTC.

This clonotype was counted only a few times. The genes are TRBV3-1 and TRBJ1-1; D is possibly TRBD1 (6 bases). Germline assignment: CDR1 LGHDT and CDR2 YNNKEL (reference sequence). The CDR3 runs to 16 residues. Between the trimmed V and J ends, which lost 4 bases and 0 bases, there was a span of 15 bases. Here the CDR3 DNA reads TGTGCCAGCAGCCCTTACCGAACAGGGTTGAACACTGAAGCTTTCTTT. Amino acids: CASSPYRTGLNTEAFF.

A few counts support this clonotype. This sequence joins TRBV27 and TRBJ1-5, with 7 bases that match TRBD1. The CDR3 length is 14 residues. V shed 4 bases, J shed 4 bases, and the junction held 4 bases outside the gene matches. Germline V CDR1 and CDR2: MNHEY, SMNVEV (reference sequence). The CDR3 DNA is TGTGCCAGCAGTTACCCGACAGGGAATCAGCCCCAGCATTTT. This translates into CASSYPTGNQPQHF.

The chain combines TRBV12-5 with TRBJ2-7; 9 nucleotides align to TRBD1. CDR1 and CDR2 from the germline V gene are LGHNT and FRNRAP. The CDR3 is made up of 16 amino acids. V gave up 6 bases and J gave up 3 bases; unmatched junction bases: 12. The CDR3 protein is CASGPEGTGLRYEQYV. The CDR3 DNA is TGTGCTAGTGGCCCAGAAGGGACAGGGTTGCGCTACGAGCAGTACGTC.

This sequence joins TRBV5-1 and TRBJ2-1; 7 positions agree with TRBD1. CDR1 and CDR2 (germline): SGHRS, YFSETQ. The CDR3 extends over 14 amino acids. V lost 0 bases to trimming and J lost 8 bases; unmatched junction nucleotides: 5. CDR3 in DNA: TGCGCCAGCAGCTTGGTGTTAGGGGGCGATGAGCAGTTCTTC. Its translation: CASSLVLGGDEQFF.

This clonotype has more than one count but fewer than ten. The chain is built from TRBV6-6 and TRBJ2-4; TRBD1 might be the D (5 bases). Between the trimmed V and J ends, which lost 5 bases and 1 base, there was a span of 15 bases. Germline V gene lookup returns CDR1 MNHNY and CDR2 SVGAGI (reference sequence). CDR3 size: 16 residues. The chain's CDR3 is CASSNGWGRAKNIQYF. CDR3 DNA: TGTGCCAGCAGTAACGGATGGGGCAGGGCCAAAAACATTCAGTACTTC.

The chain's CDR3 is CANSPGGGSNEQYV. CDR3 bases: TGTGCCAACAGCCCGGGAGGAGGGTCGAACGAGCAGTACGTC. This sequence joins TRBV5-6 and TRBJ2-7; 7 nucleotides agree with TRBD2. The CDR3 spans 14 residues. CDR1 and CDR2 from the germline V gene are SGHDT and YYEEEE.

CDR3 bases: TGCAGCGTTTGGTACTCCGAAGCTTATTATGGCTACACCTTC. Amino acid sequence: CSVWYSEAYYGYTF. The chain links TRBV29-1 to TRBJ1-2; D ambiguous. CDR1 SQVTM and CDR2 ANQGSEA come from the germline V gene. This CDR3 has 14 residues. V was cut by 5 bases and J by 5 bases, with 18 bases left in between.

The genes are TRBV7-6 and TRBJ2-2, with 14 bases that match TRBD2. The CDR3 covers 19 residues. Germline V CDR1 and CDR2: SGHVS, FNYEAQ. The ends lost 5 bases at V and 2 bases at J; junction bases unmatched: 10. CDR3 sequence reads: CASSRTSGGPDYNTGELFF. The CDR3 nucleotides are TGTGCCAGCAGCAGGACTAGCGGGGGGCCCGACTATAACACCGGGGAGCTGTTTTTT.